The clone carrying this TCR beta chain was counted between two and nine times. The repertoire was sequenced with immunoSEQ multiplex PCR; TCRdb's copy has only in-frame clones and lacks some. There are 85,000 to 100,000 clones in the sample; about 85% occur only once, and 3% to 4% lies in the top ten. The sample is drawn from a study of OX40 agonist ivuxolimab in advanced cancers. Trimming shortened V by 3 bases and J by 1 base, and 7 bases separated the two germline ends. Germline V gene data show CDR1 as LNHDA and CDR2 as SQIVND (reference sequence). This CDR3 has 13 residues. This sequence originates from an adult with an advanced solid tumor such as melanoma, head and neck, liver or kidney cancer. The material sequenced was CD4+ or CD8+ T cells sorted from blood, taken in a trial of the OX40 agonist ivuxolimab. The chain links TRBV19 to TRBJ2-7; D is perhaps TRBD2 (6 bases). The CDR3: CASSMGRSYEQYF. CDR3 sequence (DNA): TGTGCCAGTAGTATGGGGAGGTCCTACGAGCAGTACTTC. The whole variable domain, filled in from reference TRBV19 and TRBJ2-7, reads DGGITQSPKYLFRKEGQNVTLSCEQNLNHDAMYWYRQDPGQGLRLIYYSQIVNDFQKGDIAEGYSVSREKKESFPLTVTSAQKNPTAFYLCASSMGRSYEQYFGPGTRLTVT.